This TCR beta chain was captured in a study of identical twins. Each CDR3 protein is one row after TCRdb ran MiXCR on the 5' RACE reads. The table lists roughly 720,000 distinct CDR3 sequences, 15% to 20% of them singletons. The V gene lost 6 bases and the J gene lost 1 base, with 10 bases spanning the gap. The germline V gene has CDR1 DFQATT and CDR2 SNEGSKA (reference sequence). This CDR3 is 14 amino acids long. A further study also used this sample, focusing on T cells expressing NK-cell markers. As that study records: The study drew TCR beta repertoires from sorted CD3+CD56+NKG2C+, CD3+CD56+NKG2C- and CD3+CD56-NKG2C+ T cells.

V and J are TRBV20-1 and TRBJ2-6; no clear D. The sample was PBMCs. This TCR derives from a woman under 30 in good health. The CDR3 here is CSALVSSGANVLTF. The CDR3 bases are TGCAGTGCCCTCGTGTCATCTGGGGCCAACGTCCTGACTTTC.